This paragraph reports one T cell receptor beta chain. As originally analysed: Amplified reference gene primers provided the basis for estimating nucleated cell counts. Clones were read by immunoSEQ multiplex PCR, and TCRdb kept only the in-frame ones, dropping some. V, J and clone size are taken as reported in that table, and D and trimming were inferred from the DNA itself. The sample records about 140,000 clones, more than 75% being singletons. Germline values: CDR1 SGHVS, CDR2 FQNEAQ. Trimming stripped 1 base from V and 7 bases from J, with 22 bases between. CDR3 length equals 18 residues. The data stem from a study of blood T cell repertoires in COVID-19. For the study at large: The origin of the acute and convalescent COVID-19 samples was the United States, Italy and Spain. T cells, B-cell-depleted T cells, or PBMCs provided the cDNA or gDNA that served as material.

The chain recombines TRBV7-8 with TRBJ1-4; weak D call: TRBD1 (5 bases). The TCR comes from a middle-aged woman with acute or convalescent COVID-19. Sequenced input: peripheral blood. The CDR3 protein is CASSLGGRISPRAEKLFF. For the CDR3, the DNA is TGTGCCAGCAGCTTAGGGGGCAGGATTTCGCCTCGGGCTGAAAAACTGTTTTTT.